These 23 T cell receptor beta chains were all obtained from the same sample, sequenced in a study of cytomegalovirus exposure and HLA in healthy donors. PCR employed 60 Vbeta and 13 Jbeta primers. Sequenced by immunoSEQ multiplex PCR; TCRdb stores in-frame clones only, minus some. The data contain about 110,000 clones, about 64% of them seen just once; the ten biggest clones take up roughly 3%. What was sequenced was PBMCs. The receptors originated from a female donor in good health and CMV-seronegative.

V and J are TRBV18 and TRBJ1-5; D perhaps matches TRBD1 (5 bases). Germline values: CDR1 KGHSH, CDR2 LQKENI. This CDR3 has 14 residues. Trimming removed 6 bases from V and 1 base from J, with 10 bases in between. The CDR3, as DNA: TGTGCCAGCTCGGACACTCAAAGCAATCAGCCCCAGCATTTT. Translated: CASSDTQSNQPQHF. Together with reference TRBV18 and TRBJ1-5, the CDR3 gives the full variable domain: NAGVMQNPRHLVRRRGQEARLRCSPMKGHSHVYWYRQLPEEGLKFMVYLQKENIIDESGMPKERFSAEFPKEGPSILRIQQVVRGDSAAYFCASSDTQSNQPQHFGDGTRLSIL.

CDR3 in DNA: TGTGCCAGCAGTGGGGACAGCCCGGGTTCCAATCAGCCCCAGCATTTT. This translates into CASSGDSPGSNQPQHF. The chain combines TRBV25-1 with TRBJ1-5; TRBD1 aligns across 7 bases. V dropped 4 bases and J dropped 3; count of bases not matched to a gene: 9. CDR1 MGHDK and CDR2 SYGVNS come from the germline V gene. The CDR3 is 16 amino acids.

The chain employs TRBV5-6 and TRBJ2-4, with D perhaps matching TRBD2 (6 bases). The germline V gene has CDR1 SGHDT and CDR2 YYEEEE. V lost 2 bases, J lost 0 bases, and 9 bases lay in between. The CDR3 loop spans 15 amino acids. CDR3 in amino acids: CASSFRGVAKNIQYF. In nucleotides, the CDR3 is TGTGCCAGCAGCTTTCGCGGGGTAGCCAAAAACATTCAGTACTTC. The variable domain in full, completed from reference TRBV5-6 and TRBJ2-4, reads DAGVTQSPTHLIKTRGQQVTLRCSPKSGHDTVSWYQQALGQGPQFIFQYYEEEERQRGNFPDRFSGHQFPNYSSELNVNALLLGDSALYLCASSFRGVAKNIQYFGAGTRLSVL.

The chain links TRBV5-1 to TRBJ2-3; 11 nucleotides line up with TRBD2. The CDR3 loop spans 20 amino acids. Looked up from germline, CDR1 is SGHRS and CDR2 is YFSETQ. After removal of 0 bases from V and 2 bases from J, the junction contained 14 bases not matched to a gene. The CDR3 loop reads CASSLGRVTSGGVDTDTQYF. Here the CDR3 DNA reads TGCGCCAGCAGCTTGGGCCGCGTCACTAGCGGGGGAGTAGACACAGATACGCAGTATTTT. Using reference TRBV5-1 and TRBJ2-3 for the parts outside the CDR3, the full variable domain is KAGVTQTPRYLIKTRGQQVTLSCSPISGHRSVSWYQQTPGQGLQFLFEYFSETQRNKGNFPGRFSGRQFSNSRSEMNVSTLELGDSALYLCASSLGRVTSGGVDTDTQYFGPGTRLTVL.

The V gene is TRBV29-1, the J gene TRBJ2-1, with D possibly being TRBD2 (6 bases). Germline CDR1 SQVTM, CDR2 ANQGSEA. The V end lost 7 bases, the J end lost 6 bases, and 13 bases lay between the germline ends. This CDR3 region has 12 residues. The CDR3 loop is CSADTGSNEQFF. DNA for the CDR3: TGCAGCGCAGACACCGGGAGCAATGAGCAGTTCTTC.

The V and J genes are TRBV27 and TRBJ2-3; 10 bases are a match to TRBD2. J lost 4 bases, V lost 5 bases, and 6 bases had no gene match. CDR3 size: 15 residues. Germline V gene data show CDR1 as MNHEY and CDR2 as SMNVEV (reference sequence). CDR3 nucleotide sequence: TGTGCCAGCAGTCTTACTAGCGGGAATCCAGATACGCAGTATTTT. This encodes CASSLTSGNPDTQYF.

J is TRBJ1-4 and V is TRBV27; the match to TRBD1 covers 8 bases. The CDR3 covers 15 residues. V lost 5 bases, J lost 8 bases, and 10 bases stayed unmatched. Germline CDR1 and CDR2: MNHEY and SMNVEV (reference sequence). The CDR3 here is CASSRSGGWDEKLFF. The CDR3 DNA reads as TGTGCCAGCAGTAGGTCAGGGGGCTGGGACGAAAAACTGTTTTTT.

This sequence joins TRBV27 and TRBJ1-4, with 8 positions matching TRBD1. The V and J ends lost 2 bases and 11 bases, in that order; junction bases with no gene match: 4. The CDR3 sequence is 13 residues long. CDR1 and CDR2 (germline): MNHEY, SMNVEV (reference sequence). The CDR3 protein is CASSLEGTGKLFF. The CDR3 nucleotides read TGTGCCAGCAGTTTAGAGGGGACAGGCAAACTGTTTTTT.

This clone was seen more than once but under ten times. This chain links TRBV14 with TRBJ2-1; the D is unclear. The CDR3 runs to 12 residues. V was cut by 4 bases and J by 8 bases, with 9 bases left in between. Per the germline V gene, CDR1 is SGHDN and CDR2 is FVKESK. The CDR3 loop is CASSPTWDEQFF. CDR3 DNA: TGTGCCAGCAGCCCGACTTGGGATGAGCAGTTCTTC.

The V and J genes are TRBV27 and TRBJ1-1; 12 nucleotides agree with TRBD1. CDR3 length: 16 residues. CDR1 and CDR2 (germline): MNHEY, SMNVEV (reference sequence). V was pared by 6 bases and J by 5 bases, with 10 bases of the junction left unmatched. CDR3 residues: CASSPWGQGAGTEAFF. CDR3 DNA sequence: TGTGCCAGCAGCCCCTGGGGACAGGGGGCTGGGACTGAAGCTTTCTTT.

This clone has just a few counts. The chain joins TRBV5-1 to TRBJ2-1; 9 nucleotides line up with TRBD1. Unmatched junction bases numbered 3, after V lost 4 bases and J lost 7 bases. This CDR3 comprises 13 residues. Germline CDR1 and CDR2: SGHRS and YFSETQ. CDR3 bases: TGCGCCAGCAGCCGGACAGGGGAGAATGAGCAGTTCTTC. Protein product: CASSRTGENEQFF. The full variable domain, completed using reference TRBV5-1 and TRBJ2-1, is KAGVTQTPRYLIKTRGQQVTLSCSPISGHRSVSWYQQTPGQGLQFLFEYFSETQRNKGNFPGRFSGRQFSNSRSEMNVSTLELGDSALYLCASSRTGENEQFFGPGTRLTVL.

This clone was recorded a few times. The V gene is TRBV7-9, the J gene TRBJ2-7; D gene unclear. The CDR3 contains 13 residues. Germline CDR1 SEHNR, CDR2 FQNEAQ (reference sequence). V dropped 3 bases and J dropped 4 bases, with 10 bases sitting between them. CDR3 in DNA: TGTGCCAGCAGCTTTCGGGTCGGGTACGAGCAGTACTTC. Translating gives CASSFRVGYEQYF.

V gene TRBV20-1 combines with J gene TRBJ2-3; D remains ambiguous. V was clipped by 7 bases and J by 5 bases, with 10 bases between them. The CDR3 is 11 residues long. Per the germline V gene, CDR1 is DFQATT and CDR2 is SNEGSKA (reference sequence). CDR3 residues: CSVRHGDTQYF. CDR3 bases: TGCAGTGTCAGGCACGGAGATACGCAGTATTTT.

As DNA, the CDR3 is TGTGCCAGCAGCCAAGATTGGACGGGAGGCACAGATACGCAGTATTTT. Its translation: CASSQDWTGGTDTQYF. The chain uses TRBV4-2 and TRBJ2-3, with D perhaps matching TRBD2 (6 bases). The CDR3 loop spans 16 amino acids. Trimming stripped 0 bases from V and 1 base from J, with 11 bases between. Germline V lookup: CDR1 LGHNA, CDR2 YNFKEQ.

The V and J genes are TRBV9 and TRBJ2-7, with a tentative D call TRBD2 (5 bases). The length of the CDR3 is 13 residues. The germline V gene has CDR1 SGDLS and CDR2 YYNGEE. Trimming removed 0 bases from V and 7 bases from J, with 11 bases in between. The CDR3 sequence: CASSVADSGEQYF. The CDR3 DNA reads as TGTGCCAGCAGCGTAGCGGACTCGGGGGAGCAGTACTTC.

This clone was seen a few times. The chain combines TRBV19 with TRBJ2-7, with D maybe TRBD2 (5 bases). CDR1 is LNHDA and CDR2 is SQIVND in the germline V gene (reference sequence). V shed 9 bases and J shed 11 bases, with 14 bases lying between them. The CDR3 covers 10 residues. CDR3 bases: TGTGCCAGAAGCCCCAAGGGAGAGTACTTC. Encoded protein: CARSPKGEYF.

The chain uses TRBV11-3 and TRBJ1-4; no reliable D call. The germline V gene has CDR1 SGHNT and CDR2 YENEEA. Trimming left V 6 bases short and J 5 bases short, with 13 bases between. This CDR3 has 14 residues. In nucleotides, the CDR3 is TGTGCCAGCAGTTCGGAGGGATCCAATGAAAAACTGTTTTTT. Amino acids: CASSSEGSNEKLFF.

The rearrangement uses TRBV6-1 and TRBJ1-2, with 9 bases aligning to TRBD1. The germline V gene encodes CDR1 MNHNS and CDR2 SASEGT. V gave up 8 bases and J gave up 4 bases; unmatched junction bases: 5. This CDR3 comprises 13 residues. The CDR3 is CASGDRDGYGYTF. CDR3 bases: TGTGCCAGCGGGGACAGGGATGGCTATGGCTACACCTTC.

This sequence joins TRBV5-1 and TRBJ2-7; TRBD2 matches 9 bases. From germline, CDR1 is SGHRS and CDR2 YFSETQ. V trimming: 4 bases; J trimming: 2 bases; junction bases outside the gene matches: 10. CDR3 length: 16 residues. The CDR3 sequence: CASSPSLPSGTYEQYF. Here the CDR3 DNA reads TGCGCCAGCAGCCCGAGTCTTCCTAGCGGGACCTACGAGCAGTACTTC.

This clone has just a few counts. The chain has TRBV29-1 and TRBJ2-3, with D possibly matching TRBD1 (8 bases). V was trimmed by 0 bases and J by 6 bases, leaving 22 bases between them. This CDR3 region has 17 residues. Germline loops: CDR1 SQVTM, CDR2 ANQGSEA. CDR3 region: CSVEDLGQGGSWDTQYF. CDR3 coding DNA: TGCAGCGTTGAAGATCTCGGACAGGGAGGGAGTTGGGATACGCAGTATTTT.

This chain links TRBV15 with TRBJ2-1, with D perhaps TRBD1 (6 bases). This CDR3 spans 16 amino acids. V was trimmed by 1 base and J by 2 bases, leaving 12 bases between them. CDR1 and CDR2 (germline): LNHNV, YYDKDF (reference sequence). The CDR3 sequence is CATSRVAGDTYNEQFF. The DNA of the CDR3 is TGTGCCACCAGCAGAGTAGCCGGGGACACCTACAATGAGCAGTTCTTC.

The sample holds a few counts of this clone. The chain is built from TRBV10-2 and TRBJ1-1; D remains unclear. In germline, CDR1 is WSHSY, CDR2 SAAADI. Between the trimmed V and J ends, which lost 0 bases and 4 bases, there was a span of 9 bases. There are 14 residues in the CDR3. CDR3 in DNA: TGCGCCAGCAGTGAGTCTTCTGTTGTCACTGAAGCTTTCTTT. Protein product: CASSESSVVTEAFF.

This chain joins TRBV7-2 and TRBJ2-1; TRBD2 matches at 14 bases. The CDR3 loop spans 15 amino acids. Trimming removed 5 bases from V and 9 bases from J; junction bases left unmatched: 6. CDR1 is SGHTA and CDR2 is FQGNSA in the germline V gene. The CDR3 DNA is TGTGCCAGCAGCCCCAGACTAGCGGGAGGGCCTGAGCAGTTCTTC. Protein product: CASSPRLAGGPEQFF.